Included here is one T cell receptor (beta chain) sequence, with context. Its antigen is currently unknown. Germline assignment: CDR1 SGDLS and CDR2 YYNGEE. The CDR3 length is 15 residues. The trim removed 0 bases at V and 6 bases at J, leaving 5 bases unmatched. Every isolated RNA sample was fully reverse transcribed, so sequencing captured expressed TCRB transcripts. Profiling relied on immunoSEQ multiplex PCR, and the TCRdb table lists in-frame clones only, not all of them. The top ten hold under 0.5% of the sample, which has 140,000 to 150,000 clones, 48% seen once. This record belongs to a study of beta chain features in type 1 diabetes. The study, taken as a whole, reports: There was a moderate but significant shortening of TCRB CDR3s in all four CD4+ subsets of Type 1 diabetes patients. cDNA-based reads could over-represent cells with high TCR expression.

The source is a man aged 18-30 years in good health. This chain joins TRBV9 and TRBJ2-1; 8 bases agree with TRBD2. The sample comprised Tregs from blood. CDR3 protein: CASSVGGGPFNEQFF. CDR3 nucleotides: TGTGCCAGCAGCGTAGGCGGGGGGCCCTTCAATGAGCAGTTCTTC. The whole variable domain, remainder taken from reference TRBV9 and TRBJ2-1, is DSGVTQTPKHLITATGQRVTLRCSPRSGDLSVYWYQQSLDQGLQFLIQYYNGEERAKGNILERFSAQQFPDLHSELNLSSLELGDSALYFCASSVGGGPFNEQFFGPGTRLTVL.